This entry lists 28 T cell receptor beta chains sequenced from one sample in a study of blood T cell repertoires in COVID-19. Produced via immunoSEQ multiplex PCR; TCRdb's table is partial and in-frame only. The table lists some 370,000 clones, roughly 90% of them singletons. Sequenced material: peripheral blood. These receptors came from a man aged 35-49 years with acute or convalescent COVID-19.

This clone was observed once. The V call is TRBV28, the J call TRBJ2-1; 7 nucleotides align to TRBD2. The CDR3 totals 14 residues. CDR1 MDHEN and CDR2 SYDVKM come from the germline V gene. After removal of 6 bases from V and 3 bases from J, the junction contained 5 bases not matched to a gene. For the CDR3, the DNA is TGTGCCAGCAGCCAACCTAGCGGCTACAATGAGCAGTTCTTC. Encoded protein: CASSQPSGYNEQFF.

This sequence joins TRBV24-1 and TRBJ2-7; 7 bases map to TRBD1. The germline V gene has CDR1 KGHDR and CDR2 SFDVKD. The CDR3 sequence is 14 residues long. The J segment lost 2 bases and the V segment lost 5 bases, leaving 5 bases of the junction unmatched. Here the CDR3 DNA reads TGTGCCACCAGTGTAGGGGGCACAGCCTACGAGCAGTACTTC. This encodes CATSVGGTAYEQYF.

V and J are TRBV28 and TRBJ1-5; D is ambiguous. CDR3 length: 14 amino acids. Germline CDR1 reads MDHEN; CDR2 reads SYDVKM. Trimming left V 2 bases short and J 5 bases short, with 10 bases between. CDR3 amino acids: CASSLVRFDQPQHF. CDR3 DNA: TGTGCCAGCAGTTTAGTGAGGTTCGATCAGCCCCAGCATTTT.

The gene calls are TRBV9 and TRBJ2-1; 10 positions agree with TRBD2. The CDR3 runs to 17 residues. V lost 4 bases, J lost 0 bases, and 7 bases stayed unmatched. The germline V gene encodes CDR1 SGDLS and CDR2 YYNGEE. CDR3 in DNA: TGTGCCAGCAGCCCTTCGACTAGCGGGTCCTCCTACAATGAGCAGTTCTTC. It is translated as CASSPSTSGSSYNEQFF. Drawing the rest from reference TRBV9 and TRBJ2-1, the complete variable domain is DSGVTQTPKHLITATGQRVTLRCSPRSGDLSVYWYQQSLDQGLQFLIQYYNGEERAKGNILERFSAQQFPDLHSELNLSSLELGDSALYFCASSPSTSGSSYNEQFFGPGTRLTVL.

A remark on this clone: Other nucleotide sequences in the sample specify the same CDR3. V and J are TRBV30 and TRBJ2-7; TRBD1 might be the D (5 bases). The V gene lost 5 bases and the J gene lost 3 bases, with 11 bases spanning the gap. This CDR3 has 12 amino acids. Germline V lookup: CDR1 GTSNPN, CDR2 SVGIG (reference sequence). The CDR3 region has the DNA TGTGCCTGGTCCCGCGACAGCTACGAGCAGTACTTC. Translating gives CAWSRDSYEQYF.

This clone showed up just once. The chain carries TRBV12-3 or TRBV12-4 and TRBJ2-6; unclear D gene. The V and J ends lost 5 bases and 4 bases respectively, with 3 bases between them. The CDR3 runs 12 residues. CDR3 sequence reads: CASSQGANVLTF. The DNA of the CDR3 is TGTGCCAGCAGTCAAGGGGCCAACGTCCTGACTTTC.

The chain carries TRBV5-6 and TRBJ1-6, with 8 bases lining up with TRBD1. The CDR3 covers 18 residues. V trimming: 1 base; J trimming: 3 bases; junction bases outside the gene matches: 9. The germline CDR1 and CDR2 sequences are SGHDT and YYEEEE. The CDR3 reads CASSLWNRGEVYNSPLHF. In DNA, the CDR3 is TGTGCCAGCAGCTTGTGGAACAGGGGGGAAGTCTATAATTCACCCCTCCACTTT.

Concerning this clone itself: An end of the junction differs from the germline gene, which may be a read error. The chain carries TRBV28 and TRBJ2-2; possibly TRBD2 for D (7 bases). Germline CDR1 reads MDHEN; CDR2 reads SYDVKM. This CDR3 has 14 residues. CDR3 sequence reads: CASSFSGGGGELFF. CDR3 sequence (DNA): TGTGCCAGTAGTTTCTCGGGGGGCGGCGGGGAGCTGTTTTTT. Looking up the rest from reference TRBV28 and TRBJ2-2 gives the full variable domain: DVKVTQSSRYLVKRTGEKVFLECVQDMDHENMFWYRQDPGLGLRLIYFSYDVKMKEKGDIPEGYSVSREKKERFSLILESASTNQTSMYLCASSFSGGGGELFFGEGSRLTVL.

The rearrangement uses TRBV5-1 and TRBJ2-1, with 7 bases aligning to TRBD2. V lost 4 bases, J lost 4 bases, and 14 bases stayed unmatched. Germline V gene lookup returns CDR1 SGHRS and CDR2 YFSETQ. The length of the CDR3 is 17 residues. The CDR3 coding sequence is TGCGCCAGCAGCGAATACGGTAGGGCTAGCGGATACAATGAGCAGTTCTTC. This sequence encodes CASSEYGRASGYNEQFF.

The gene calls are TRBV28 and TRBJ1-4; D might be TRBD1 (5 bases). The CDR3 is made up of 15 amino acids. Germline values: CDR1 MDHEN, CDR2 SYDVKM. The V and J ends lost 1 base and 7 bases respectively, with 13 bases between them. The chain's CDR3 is CASSLSGTWGEKLFF. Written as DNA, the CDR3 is TGTGCCAGCAGTTTATCAGGGACTTGGGGTGAAAAACTGTTTTTT.

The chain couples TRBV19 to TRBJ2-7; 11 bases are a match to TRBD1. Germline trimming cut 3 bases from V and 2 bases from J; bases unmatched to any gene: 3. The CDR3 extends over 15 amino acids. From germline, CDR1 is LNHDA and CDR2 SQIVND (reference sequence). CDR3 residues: CASSIRGQGAYEQYF. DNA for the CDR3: TGTGCCAGTAGTATCAGGGGACAGGGGGCCTACGAGCAGTACTTC.

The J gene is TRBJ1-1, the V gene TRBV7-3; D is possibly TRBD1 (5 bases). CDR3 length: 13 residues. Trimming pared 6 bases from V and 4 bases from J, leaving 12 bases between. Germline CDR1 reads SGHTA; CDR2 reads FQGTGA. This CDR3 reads CASSQGGVTEAFF. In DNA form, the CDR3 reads TGTGCCAGCAGTCAGGGTGGAGTCACTGAAGCTTTCTTT.

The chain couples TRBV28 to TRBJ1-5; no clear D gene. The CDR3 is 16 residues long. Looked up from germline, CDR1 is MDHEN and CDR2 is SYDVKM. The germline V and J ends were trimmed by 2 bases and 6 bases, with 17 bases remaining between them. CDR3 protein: CASSLGLGQVGQPQHF. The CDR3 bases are TGTGCCAGCAGTTTAGGTCTGGGCCAAGTTGGTCAGCCCCAGCATTTT.

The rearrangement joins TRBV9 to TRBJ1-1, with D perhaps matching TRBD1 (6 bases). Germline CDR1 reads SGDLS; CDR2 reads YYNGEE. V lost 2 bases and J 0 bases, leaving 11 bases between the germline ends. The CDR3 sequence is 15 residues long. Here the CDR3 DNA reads TGTGCCAGCAGCGTCCAGCAGGGGATGAACACTGAAGCTTTCTTT. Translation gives CASSVQQGMNTEAFF.

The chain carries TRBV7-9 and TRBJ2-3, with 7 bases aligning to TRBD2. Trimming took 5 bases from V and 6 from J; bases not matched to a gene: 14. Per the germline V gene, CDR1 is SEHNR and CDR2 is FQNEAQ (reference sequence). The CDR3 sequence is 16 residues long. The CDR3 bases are TGTGCCAGCAGCCCCTTACTAGCGAGTGTAACGGATACGCAGTATTTT. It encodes CASSPLLASVTDTQYF.

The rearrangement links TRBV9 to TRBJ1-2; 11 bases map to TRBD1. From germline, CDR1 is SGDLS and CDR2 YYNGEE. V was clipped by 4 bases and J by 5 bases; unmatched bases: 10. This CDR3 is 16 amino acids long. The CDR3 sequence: CASSPHFGQGAYGYTF. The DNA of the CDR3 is TGTGCCAGCAGCCCCCACTTCGGACAGGGGGCTTATGGCTACACCTTC.

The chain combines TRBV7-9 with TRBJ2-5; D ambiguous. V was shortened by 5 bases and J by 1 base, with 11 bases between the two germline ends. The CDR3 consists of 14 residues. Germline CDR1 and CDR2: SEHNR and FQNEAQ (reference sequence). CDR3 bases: TGTGCCAGCAGCCTCCGTGTTCTCCAAGAGACCCAGTACTTC. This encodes CASSLRVLQETQYF.

In DNA, the CDR3 is TGTGCCAGTAGTATTGCTACAGGGTCCGAGCAGTACTTC. Its protein is CASSIATGSEQYF. This rearrangement joins TRBV19 to TRBJ2-7, with D perhaps matching TRBD1 (6 bases). The CDR3 is 13 residues long. V was pared by 3 bases and J by 6 bases, with 12 bases between. The germline V gene encodes CDR1 LNHDA and CDR2 SQIVND (reference sequence). Complete variable domain (other parts from reference TRBV19 and TRBJ2-7): DGGITQSPKYLFRKEGQNVTLSCEQNLNHDAMYWYRQDPGQGLRLIYYSQIVNDFQKGDIAEGYSVSREKKESFPLTVTSAQKNPTAFYLCASSIATGSEQYFGPGTRLTVT.

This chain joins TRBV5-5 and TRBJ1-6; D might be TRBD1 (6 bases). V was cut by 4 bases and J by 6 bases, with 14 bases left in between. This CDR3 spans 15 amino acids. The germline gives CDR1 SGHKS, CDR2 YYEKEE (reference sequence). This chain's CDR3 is CASSGTRGSNSPLHF. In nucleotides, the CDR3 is TGTGCCAGCAGCGGAACCAGGGGATCTAATTCACCCCTCCACTTT. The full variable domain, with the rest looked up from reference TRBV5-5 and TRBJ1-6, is DAGVTQSPTHLIKTRGQQVTLRCSPISGHKSVSWYQQVLGQGPQFIFQYYEKEERGRGNFPDRFSARQFPNYSSELNVNALLLGDSALYLCASSGTRGSNSPLHFGNGTRLTVT.

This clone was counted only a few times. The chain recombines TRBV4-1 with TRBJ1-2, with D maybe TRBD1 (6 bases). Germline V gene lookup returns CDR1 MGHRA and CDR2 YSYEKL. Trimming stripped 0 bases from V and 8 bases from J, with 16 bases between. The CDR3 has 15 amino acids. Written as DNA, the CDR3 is TGCGCCAGCAGCCAAGATAACAGGGCAATGGAGGGCTACACCTTC. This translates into CASSQDNRAMEGYTF.

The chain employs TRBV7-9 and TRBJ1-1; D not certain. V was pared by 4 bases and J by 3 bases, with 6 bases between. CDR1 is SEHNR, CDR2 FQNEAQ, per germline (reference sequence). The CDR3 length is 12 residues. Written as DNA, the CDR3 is TGTGCCAGCAGCTATCCGGACACTGAAGCTTTCTTT. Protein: CASSYPDTEAFF.

CDR3 sequence (DNA): TGTGCCAGCAGTTTACCTTATTCGCGGGAAAGAGAGACCCAGTACTTC. It codes for CASSLPYSRERETQYF. The chain couples TRBV28 to TRBJ2-5, with D maybe TRBD2 (6 bases). With 2 bases removed from V and 4 bases from J, the gap between germline ends came to 17 bases. The CDR3 has 16 amino acids. Germline V gene data show CDR1 as MDHEN and CDR2 as SYDVKM.

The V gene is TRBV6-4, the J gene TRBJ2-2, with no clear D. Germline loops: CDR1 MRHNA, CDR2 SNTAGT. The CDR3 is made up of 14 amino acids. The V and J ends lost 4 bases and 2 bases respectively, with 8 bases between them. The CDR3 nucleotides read TGTGCCAGCAGTGTGGAGCGAAACACCGGGGAGCTGTTTTTT. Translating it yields CASSVERNTGELFF.

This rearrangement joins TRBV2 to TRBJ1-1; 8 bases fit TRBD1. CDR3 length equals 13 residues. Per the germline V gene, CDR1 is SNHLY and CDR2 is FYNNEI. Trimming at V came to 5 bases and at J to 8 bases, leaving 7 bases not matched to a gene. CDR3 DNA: TGTGCCAGCAGTATAGGGACAGGCTTAGAAGCTTTCTTT. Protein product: CASSIGTGLEAFF.

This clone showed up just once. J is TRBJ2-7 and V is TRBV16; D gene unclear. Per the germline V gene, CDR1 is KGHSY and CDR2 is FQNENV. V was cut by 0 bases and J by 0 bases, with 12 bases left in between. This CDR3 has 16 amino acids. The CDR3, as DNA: TGTGCCAGCAGCCAATCTGTCGCCTCCAGCTCCTACGAGCAGTACTTC. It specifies CASSQSVASSSYEQYF.

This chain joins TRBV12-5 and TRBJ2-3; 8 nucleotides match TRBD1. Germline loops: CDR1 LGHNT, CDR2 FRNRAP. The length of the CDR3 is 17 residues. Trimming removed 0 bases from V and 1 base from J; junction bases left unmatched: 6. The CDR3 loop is CASGLVGQGGRTDTQYF. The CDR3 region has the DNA TGTGCTAGTGGTTTGGTAGGACAGGGTGGGCGCACAGATACGCAGTATTTT.

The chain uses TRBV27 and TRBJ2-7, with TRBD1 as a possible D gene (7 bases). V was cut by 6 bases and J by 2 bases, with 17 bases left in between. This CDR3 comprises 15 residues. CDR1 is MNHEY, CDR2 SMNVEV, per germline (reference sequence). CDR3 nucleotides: TGTGCCAGCAGCCCCGGCGGGACAGTGCCCTACGAGCAGTACTTC. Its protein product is CASSPGGTVPYEQYF.

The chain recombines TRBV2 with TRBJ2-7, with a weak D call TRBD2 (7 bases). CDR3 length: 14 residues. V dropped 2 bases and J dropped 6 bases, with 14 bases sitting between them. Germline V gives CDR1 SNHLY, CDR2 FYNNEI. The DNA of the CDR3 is TGTGCCAGCAGTGAATTGGGGGGGCGAGGCGAGCAGTACTTC. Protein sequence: CASSELGGRGEQYF.